This T cell receptor (beta chain) was documented in a study of CD8 T cells in Susac syndrome. Study-level findings and limits: The number of individuals included in the study's TCR sequencing and HLA analysis was acknowledged as relatively small.

RNA, at about 0.45 to 1 ug, was reverse transcribed with random hexamers. TCR beta CDR3 was amplified by immunoSEQ covering 54 Vbeta and 13 Jbeta. One entry per CDR3 protein, called by TCRdb with MiXCR from the immunoSEQ multiplex PCR reads. The table lists some 99,000 distinct CDR3 sequences, about 96% of them singletons. In the case of this clonotype: Its antigen remains unknown.

Age- and sex-matched healthy donors served as the control group. Sequencing was carried out using CD4+ T cells from PBMCs. This receptor was taken from a human donor in good health.

The CDR3 loop is CSARAPTAREPQHF. In DNA, the CDR3 is TGCAGTGCTAGAGCCCCCACCGCCCGCGAGCCCCAGCATTTT. The V and J genes are TRBV20-1 and TRBJ1-5; D gene ambiguous. V was pared by 1 base and J by 8 bases, with 15 bases between. The CDR3 is 14 residues long. Germline values: CDR1 DFQATT, CDR2 SNEGSKA (reference sequence).